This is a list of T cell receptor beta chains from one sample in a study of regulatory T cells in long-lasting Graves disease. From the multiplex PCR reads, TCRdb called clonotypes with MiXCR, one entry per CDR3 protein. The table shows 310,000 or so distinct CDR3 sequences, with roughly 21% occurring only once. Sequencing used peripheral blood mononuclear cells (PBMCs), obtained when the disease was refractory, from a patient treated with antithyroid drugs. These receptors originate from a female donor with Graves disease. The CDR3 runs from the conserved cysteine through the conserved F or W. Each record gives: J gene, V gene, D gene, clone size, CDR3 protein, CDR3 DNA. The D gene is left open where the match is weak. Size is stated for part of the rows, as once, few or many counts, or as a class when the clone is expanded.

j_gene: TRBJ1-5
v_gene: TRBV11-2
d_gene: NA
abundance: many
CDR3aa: CASSLQGNSNQPQHF
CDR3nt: TGTGCCAGCAGCCTCCAGGGGAATAGCAATCAGCCCCAGCATTTT

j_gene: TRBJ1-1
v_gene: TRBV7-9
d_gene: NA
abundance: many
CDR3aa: CASKEGSGTEAFF
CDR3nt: TGTGCCAGCAAGGAGGGGAGCGGCACTGAAGCTTTCTTT

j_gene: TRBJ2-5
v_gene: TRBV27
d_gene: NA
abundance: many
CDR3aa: CASSPGQEETQYF
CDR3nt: TGTGCCAGCAGCCCCGGACAAGAAGAGACCCAGTACTTC

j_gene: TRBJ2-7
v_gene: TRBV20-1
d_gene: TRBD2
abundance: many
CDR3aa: CSARSREGYEQYF
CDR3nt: TGCAGTGCTAGAAGTCGGGAGGGCTACGAACAGTACTTC

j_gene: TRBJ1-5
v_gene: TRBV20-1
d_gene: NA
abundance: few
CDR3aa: CSANQGGGGNQPQHF
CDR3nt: TGCAGTGCTAATCAGGGCGGGGGTGGAAATCAGCCCCAGCATTTT

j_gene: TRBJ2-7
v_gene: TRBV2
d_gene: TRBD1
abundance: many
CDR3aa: CASSLDRWTYEQYF
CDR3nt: TGTGCCAGCAGTCTGGACAGGTGGACCTACGAGCAGTACTTC

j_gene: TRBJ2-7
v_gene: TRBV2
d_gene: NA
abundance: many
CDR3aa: CASSEPFRLEQYF
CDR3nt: TGTGCCAGCAGTGAACCCTTCCGACTCGAGCAGTACTTC

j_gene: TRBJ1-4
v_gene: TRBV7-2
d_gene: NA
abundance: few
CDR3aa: CASSLVVGGSPNEKLFF
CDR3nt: TGTGCCAGCAGCTTAGTAGTAGGAGGGTCTCCTAATGAAAAACTGTTTTTT

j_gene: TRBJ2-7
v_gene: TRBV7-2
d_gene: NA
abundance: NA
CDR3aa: CASSLDSLGEQYF
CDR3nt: TGTGCCAGCAGCTTAGACTCGCTTGGAGAGCAGTACTTC

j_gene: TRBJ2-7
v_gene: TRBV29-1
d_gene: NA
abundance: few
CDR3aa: CSVRDRSSYEQYF
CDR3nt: TGCAGCGTTCGGGACCGTAGCTCCTACGAGCAGTACTTC

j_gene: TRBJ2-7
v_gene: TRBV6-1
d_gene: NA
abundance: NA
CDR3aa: CASSVETLRPYEQYF
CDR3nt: TGTGCCAGCAGTGTGGAGACACTAAGGCCCTACGAGCAGTACTTC

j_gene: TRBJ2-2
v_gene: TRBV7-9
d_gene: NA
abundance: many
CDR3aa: CASTTHRTGELFF
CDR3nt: TGTGCCAGCACCACCCATCGTACCGGGGAGCTGTTTTTT

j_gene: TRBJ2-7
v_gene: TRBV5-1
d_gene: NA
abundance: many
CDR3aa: CASSRGLSSYEQYF
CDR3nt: TGCGCCAGCAGCCGTGGACTGAGCTCCTACGAGCAGTACTTC

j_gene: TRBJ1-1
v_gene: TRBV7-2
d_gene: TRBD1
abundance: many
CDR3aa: CASSFNRGGTEAFF
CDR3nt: TGTGCCAGCAGCTTTAACAGGGGCGGAACTGAAGCTTTCTTT

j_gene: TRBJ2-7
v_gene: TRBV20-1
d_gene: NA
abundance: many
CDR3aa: CSANRIDSYEQYF
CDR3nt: TGCAGTGCTAACCGGATTGACTCCTACGAGCAGTACTTC

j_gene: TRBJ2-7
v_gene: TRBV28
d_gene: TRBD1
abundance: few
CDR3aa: CASRPDREITYEQYF
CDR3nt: TGTGCCAGCAGGCCCGACAGGGAAATTACCTACGAGCAGTACTTC

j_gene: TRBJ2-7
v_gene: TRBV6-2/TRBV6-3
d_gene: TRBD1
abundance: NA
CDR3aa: CASSSGTGISYEQYF
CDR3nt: TGTGCCAGCAGTTCCGGGACAGGGATATCCTACGAGCAGTACTTC

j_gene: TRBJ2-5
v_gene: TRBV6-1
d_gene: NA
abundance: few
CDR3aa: CASSPPPSTGLETQYF
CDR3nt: TGTGCCAGCAGTCCTCCACCTTCAACAGGGTTGGAGACCCAGTACTTC

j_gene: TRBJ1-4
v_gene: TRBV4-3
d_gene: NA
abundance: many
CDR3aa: CASSQGPATNEKLFF
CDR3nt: TGCGCCAGCAGCCAAGGACCTGCAACTAATGAAAAACTGTTTTTT

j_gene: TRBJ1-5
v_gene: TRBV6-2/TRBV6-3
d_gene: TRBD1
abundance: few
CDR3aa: CASRGQAGSNQPQHF
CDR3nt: TGTGCCAGCAGAGGACAGGCGGGAAGCAATCAGCCCCAGCATTTT

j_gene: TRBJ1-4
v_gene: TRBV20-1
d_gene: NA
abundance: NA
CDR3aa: CSARRVGYTTNEKLFF
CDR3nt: TGCAGTGCTAGGAGGGTGGGATATACAACTAATGAAAAACTGTTTTTT

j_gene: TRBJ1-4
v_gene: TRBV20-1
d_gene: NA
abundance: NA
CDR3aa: CSARLIATNEKLFF
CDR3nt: TGCAGTGCTAGACTCATTGCAACTAATGAAAAACTGTTTTTT

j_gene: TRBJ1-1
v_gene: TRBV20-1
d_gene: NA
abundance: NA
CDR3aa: CSARVPGGGTEAFF
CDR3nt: TGCAGTGCTAGAGTCCCCGGGGGAGGCACTGAAGCTTTCTTT

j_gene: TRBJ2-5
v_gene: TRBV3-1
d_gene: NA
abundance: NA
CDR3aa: CASSQEGSRVGLFF
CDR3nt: TGTGCCAGCAGCCAAGAGGGTTCGAGGGTGGGGCTGTTCTTC

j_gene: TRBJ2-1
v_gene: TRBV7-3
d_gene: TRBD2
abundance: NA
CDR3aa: CASSLTTSGIDGYNEQFF
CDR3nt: TGTGCCAGCAGCTTAACGACTAGCGGGATAGACGGGTACAATGAGCAGTTCTTC

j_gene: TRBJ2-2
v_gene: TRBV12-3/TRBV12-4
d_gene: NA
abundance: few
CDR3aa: CASSFTSAGTGELFF
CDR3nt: TGTGCCAGCAGTTTCACTAGTGCGGGCACCGGGGAGCTGTTTTTT

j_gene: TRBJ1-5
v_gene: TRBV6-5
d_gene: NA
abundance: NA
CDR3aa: CASSYSRGPENQPQHF
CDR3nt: TGTGCCAGCAGTTACTCGCGGGGGCCGGAGAATCAGCCCCAGCATTTT

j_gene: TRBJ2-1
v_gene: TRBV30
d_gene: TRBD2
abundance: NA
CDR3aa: CAWRAGLADEQFF
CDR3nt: TGTGCCTGGAGGGCCGGACTAGCCGACGAGCAGTTCTTC

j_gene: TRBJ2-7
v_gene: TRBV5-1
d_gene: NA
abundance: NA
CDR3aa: CASRGGGASSYEQYF
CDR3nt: TGCGCCAGCAGGGGGGGGGGGGCCAGCTCCTACGAGCAGTACTTC

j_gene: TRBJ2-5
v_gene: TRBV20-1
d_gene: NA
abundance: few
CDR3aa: CSAGAMELQETQYF
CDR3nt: TGCAGTGCGGGGGCGATGGAGCTTCAAGAGACCCAGTACTTC

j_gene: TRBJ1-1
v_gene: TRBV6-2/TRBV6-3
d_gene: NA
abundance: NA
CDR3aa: CASSSSTKAFF
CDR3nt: TGTGCCAGCAGTTCCTCCACTAAAGCTTTCTTT

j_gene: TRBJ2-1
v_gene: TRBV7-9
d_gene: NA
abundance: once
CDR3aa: CASSLDLSSYNEQFF
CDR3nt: TGTGCCAGCAGCTTAGACTTAAGCTCCTACAATGAGCAGTTCTTC

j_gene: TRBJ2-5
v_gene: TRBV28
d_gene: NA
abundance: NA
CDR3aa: CASMKSNRETQYF
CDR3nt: TGTGCCAGCATGAAGAGCAACAGGGAGACCCAGTACTTC

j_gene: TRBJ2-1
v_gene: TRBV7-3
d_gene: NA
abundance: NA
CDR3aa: CASSQVGQGGYNEQFF
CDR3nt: TGTGCCAGCAGCCAAGTTGGGCAGGGGGGCTACAATGAGCAGTTCTTC

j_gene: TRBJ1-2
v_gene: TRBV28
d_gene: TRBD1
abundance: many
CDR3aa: CASAQGGGGRYGYTF
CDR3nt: TGTGCCAGCGCCCAGGGAGGGGGCGGTCGCTATGGCTACACCTTC

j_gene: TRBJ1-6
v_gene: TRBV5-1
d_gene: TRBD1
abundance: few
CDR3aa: CASRSGTATQEDYNSPLHF
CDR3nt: TGCGCCAGCAGATCGGGGACAGCTACCCAAGAAGATTATAATTCACCCCTCCACTTT

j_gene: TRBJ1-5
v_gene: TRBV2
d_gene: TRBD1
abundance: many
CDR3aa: CASKRQGRQPQHF
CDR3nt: TGTGCCAGCAAACGACAGGGGCGACAGCCCCAGCATTTT

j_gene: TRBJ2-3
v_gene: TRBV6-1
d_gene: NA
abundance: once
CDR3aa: CASRRTPAGDRDTQYF
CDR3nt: TGTGCCAGCAGGCGGACCCCCGCCGGGGATAGGGATACGCAGTATTTT

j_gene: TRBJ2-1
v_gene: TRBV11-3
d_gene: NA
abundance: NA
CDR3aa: CASSAQPGVEQFF
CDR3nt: TGTGCCAGCAGCGCTCAACCAGGGGTCGAGCAGTTCTTC

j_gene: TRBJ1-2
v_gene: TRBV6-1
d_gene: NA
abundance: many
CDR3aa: CASSEGTVSNYGYTF
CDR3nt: TGTGCCAGCAGTGAAGGGACAGTATCGAACTATGGCTACACCTTC

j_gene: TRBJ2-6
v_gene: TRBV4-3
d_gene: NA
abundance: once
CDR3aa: CASSQDVGFGANVLTF
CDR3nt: TGCGCCAGCAGCCAAGATGTTGGGTTTGGGGCCAACGTCCTGACTTTC

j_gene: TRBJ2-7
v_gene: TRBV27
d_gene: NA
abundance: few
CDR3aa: CASSLFRASYEQYF
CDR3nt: TGTGCCAGCAGTTTGTTCAGAGCTTCCTACGAGCAGTACTTC

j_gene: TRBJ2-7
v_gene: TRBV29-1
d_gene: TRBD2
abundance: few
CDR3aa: CSVLAEVSYEQYF
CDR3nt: TGCAGCGTTCTAGCGGAAGTCTCCTACGAGCAGTACTTC

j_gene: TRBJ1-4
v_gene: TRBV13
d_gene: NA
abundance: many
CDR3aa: CASSSRWEGEKLFF
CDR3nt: TGTGCCAGCAGCTCCAGATGGGAGGGTGAAAAACTGTTTTTT

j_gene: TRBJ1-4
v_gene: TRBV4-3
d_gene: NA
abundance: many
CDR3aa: CASSQVRDPSREKLFF
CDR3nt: TGCGCCAGCAGCCAAGTCCGGGACCCGAGTCGGGAAAAACTGTTTTTT

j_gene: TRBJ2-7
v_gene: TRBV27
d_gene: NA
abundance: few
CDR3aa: CASSLGLEPSYEQYF
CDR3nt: TGTGCCAGCAGTCTGGGGCTGGAGCCCTCCTACGAGCAGTACTTC

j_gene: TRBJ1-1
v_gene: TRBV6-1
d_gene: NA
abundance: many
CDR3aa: CASRRDGSFEAFF
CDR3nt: TGTGCCAGCAGGCGGGACGGTTCTTTTGAAGCTTTCTTT

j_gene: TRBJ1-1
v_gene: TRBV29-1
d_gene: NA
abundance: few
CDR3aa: CSVDGGGGLTEAFF
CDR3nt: TGCAGCGTTGACGGTGGGGGGGGGCTCACTGAAGCTTTCTTT

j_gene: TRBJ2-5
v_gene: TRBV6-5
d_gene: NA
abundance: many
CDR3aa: CASSYLGPNQETQYF
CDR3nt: TGTGCCAGCAGTTACTTAGGACCGAATCAAGAGACCCAGTACTTC

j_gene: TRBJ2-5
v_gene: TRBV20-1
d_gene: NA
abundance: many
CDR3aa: CSARVPWDTQETQYF
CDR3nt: TGCAGTGCTAGAGTTCCTTGGGACACTCAAGAGACCCAGTACTTC

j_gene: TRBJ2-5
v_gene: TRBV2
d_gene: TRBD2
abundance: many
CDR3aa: CASRPPVLAGGETQYF
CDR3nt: TGTGCCAGCAGACCCCCCGTTCTAGCGGGAGGGGAGACCCAGTACTTC

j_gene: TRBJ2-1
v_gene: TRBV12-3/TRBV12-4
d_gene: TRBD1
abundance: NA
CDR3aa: CASRSGTGSYNEQFF
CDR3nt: TGTGCCAGCAGATCCGGGACAGGGTCCTACAATGAGCAGTTCTTC

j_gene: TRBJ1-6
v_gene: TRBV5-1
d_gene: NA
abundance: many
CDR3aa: CASSLDGGRDSPLHF
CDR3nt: TGCGCCAGCAGCTTGGATGGGGGACGGGATTCACCCCTCCACTTT

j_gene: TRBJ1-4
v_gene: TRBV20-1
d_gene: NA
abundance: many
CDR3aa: CSAREAANDGKLFF
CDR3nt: TGCAGTGCTAGAGAGGCAGCTAATGACGGAAAACTGTTTTTT

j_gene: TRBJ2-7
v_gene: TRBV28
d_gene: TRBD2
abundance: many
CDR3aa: CASRPPPTSFTPYEQYF
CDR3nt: TGTGCCAGCAGACCGCCCCCGACTAGCTTTACACCCTACGAGCAGTACTTC

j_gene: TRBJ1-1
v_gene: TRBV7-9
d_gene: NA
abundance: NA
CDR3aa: CASSSVSTEAFF
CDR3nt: TGTGCCAGCAGCTCCGTTAGCACTGAAGCTTTCTTT